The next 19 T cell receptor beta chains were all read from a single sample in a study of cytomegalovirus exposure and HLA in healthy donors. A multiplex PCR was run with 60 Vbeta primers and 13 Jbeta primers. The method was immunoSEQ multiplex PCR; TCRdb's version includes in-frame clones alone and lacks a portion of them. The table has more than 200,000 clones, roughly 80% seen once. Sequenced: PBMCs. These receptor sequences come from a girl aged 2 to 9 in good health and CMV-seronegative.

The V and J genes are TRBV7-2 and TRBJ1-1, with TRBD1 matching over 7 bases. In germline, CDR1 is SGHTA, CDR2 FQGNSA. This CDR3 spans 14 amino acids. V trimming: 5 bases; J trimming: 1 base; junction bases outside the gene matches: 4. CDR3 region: CASSTGQANTEAFF. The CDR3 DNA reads TGTGCCAGCAGCACCGGACAGGCGAACACTGAAGCTTTCTTT.

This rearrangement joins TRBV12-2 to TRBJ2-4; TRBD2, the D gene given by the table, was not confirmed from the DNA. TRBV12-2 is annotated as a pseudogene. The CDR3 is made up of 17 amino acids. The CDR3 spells CASRLAGYAGSKNIQYF. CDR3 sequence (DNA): TGTGCAAGTCGCTTAGCGGGCTACGCGGGTTCCAAAAACATTCAGTACTTC.

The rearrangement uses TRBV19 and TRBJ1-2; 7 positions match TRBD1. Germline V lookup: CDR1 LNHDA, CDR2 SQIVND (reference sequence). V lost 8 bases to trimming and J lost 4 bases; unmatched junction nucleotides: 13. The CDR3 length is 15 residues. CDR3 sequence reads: CASVGRTGRSYGYTF. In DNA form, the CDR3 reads TGTGCCAGTGTTGGACGGACAGGTAGATCCTATGGCTACACCTTC.

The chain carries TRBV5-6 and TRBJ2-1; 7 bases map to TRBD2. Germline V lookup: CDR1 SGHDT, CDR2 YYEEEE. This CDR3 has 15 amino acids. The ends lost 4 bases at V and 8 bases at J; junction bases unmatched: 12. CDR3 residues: CASSPIGGGSDEQFF. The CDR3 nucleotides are TGTGCCAGCAGCCCCATCGGCGGGGGTTCCGATGAGCAGTTCTTC. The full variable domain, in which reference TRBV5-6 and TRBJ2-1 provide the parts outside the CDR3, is DAGVTQSPTHLIKTRGQQVTLRCSPKSGHDTVSWYQQALGQGPQFIFQYYEEEERQRGNFPDRFSGHQFPNYSSELNVNALLLGDSALYLCASSPIGGGSDEQFFGPGTRLTVL.

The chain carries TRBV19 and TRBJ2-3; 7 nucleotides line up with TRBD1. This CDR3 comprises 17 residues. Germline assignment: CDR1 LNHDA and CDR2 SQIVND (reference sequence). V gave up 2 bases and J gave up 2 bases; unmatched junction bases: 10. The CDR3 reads CASSINGQARVTDTQYF. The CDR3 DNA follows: TGTGCCAGTAGTATAAACGGACAGGCCCGGGTCACAGATACGCAGTATTTT.

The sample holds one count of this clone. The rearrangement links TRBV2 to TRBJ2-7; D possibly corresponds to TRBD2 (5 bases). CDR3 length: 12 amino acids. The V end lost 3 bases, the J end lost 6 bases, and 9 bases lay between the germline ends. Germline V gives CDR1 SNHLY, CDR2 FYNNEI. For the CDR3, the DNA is TGTGCCAGCAGTGACGACCGGGGCGAGCAGTACTTC. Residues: CASSDDRGEQYF.

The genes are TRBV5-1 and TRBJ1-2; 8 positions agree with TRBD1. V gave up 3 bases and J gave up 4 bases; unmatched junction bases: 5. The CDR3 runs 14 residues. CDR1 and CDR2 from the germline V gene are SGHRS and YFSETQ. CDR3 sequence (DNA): TGCGCCAGCAGCTCACAGGGGGGCGTCTATGGCTACACCTTC. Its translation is CASSSQGGVYGYTF.

The CDR3 reads CASSSGQGSSEAFF. The CDR3 nucleotides are TGCGCCAGCAGCTCGGGACAGGGATCCAGTGAAGCTTTCTTT. The rearrangement joins TRBV5-1 to TRBJ1-1, with 9 bases aligning to TRBD1. The junction had 7 bases not matched to a gene; V was cut back by 3 bases and J by 7 bases. CDR3 size: 14 residues. Germline V lookup: CDR1 SGHRS, CDR2 YFSETQ.

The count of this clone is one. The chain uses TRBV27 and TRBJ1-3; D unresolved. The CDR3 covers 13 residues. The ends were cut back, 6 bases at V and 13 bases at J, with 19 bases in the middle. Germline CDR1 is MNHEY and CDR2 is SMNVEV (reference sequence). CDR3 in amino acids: CASSTAPGVHIYF. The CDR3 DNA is TGTGCCAGCAGCACCGCCCCAGGCGTCCATATATATTTT.

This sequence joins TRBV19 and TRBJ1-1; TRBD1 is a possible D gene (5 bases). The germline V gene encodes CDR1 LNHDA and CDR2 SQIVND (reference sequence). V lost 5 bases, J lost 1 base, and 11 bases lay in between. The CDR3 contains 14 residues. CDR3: CASSGARWNTEAFF. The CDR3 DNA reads TGTGCCAGTAGTGGGGCAAGATGGAACACTGAAGCTTTCTTT. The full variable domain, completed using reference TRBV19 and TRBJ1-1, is DGGITQSPKYLFRKEGQNVTLSCEQNLNHDAMYWYRQDPGQGLRLIYYSQIVNDFQKGDIAEGYSVSREKKESFPLTVTSAQKNPTAFYLCASSGARWNTEAFFGQGTRLTVV.

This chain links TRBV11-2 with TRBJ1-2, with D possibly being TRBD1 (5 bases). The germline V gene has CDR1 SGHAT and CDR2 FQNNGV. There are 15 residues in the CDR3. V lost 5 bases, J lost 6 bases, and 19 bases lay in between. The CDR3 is CASSSRVGDSDGYTF. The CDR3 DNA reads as TGTGCCAGCAGCAGCAGGGTTGGTGACTCGGATGGCTACACCTTC.

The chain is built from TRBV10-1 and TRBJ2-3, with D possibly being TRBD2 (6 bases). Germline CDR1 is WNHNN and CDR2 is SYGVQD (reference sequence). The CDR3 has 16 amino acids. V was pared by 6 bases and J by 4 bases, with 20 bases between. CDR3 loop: CASSDAGTPWPDTQYF. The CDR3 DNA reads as TGCGCCAGCAGCGACGCCGGGACTCCATGGCCAGATACGCAGTATTTT.

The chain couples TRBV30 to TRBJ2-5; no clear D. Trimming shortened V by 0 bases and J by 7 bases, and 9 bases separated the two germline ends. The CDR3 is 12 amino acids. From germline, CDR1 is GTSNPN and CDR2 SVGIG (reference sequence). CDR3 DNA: TGTGCCTGGAGTGTACGGTTCGGGACCCAGTACTTC. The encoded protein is CAWSVRFGTQYF. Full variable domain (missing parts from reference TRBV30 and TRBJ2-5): SQTIHQWPATLVQPVGSPLSLECTVEGTSNPNLYWYRQAAGRGLQLLFYSVGIGQISSEVPQNLSASRPQDRQFILSSKKLLLSDSGFYLCAWSVRFGTQYFGPGTRLLVL.

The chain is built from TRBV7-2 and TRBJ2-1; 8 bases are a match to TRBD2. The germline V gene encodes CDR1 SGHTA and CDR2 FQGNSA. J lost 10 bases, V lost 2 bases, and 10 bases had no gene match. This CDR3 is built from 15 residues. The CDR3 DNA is TGTGCCAGCAGCTTATTTGGCGGCCGGGGGGGCGAGCAGTTCTTC. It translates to CASSLFGGRGGEQFF.

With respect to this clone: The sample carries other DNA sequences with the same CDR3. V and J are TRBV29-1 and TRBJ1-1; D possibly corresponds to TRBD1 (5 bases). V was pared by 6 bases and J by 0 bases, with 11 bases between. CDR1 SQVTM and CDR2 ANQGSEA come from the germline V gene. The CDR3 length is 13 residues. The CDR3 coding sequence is TGCAGCGTGGCGGGACGGCTGAACACTGAAGCTTTCTTT. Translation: CSVAGRLNTEAFF. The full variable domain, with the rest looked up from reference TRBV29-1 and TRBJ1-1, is SAVISQKPSRDICQRGTSLTIQCQVDSQVTMMFWYRQQPGQSLTLIATANQGSEATYESGFVIDKFPISRPNLTFSTLTVSNMSPEDSSIYLCSVAGRLNTEAFFGQGTRLTVV.

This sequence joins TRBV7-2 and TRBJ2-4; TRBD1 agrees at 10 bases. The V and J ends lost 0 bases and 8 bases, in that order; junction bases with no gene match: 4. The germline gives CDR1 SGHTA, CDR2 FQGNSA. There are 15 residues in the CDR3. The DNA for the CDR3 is TGTGCCAGCAGCTTAGCTTTTGGGACAGGGGACATTCAGTACTTC. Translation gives CASSLAFGTGDIQYF.

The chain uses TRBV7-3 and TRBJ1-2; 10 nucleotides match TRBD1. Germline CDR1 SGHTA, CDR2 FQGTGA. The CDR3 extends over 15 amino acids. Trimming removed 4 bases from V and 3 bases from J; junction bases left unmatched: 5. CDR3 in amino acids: CASSWTGTGDYGYTF. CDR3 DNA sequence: TGTGCCAGCAGCTGGACCGGGACAGGGGACTATGGCTACACCTTC.

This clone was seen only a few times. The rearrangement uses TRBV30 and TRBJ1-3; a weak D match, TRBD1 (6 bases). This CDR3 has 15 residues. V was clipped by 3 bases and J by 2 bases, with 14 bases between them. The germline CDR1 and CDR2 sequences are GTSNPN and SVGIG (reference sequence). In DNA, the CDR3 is TGTGCCTGGAGAGGGGGAACAGGGACTGGAAACACCATATATTTT. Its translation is CAWRGGTGTGNTIYF.

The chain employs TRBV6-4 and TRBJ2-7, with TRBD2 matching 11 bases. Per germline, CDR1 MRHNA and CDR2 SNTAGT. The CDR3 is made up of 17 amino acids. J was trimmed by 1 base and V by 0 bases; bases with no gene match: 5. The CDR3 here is CASSDSLAGGHSYEQYF. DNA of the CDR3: TGTGCCAGCAGTGACTCTCTAGCGGGGGGCCATTCCTACGAGCAGTACTTC.